This T cell receptor beta chain stems from a study of blood T cell repertoires in COVID-19. About the research overall: COVID-19 samples, acute and convalescent, were from the United States, Italy and Spain. The cDNA or gDNA used as material had been derived from T cells, B-cell-depleted T cells, or PBMCs.

Trimming removed 0 bases at V and 3 bases at J, with 9 bases between. Per the germline V gene, CDR1 is SGDLS and CDR2 is YYNGEE. CDR3 length: 14 amino acids. TCRdb's copy holds only in-frame clones and misses some; the assay was immunoSEQ multiplex PCR. The sample includes a few hundred thousand clones, roughly 85% of them seen just once. The gene calls are TRBV9 and TRBJ1-2; D unclear. The origin of this receptor is a young woman with acute or convalescent COVID-19. Sequencing was performed on peripheral blood. Here the CDR3 reads CASSVEAGDYGYTF. The CDR3 DNA follows: TGTGCCAGCAGCGTAGAGGCCGGGGACTATGGCTACACCTTC.